This T cell receptor beta chain was obtained from a study of blood T cell repertoires in COVID-19. TCRdb keeps only in-frame clones here, not all; method: immunoSEQ multiplex PCR. This sample yields tens of thousands of clones, of which more than 75% are seen a single time; 7% to 10% belongs to the top ten. V gave up 1 base and J gave up 4 bases, with 13 bases separating them. Germline CDR1 is KGHSH and CDR2 is LQKENI. This CDR3 is 16 amino acids long. This chain connects TRBV18 to TRBJ2-2; a possible D gene is TRBD1 (6 bases). This clonotype originated in a middle-aged man with active COVID-19. The sample consisted of peripheral blood. CDR3 sequence (DNA): TGTGCCAGCTCACCACTAGGGGGTAGCGTCACCGGGGAGCTGTTTTTT. This encodes CASSPLGGSVTGELFF.